One sample yielded the 7 T cell receptor beta chains listed below, sequenced in a study of Tregs in tolerant kidney transplant recipients. Here immunoSEQ multiplex PCR was the method, and the copy in TCRdb shows in-frame clones only, minus some. The sample lists about 240,000 clones; 80% to 85% were seen once. The sequencing input was CD4+ T cells from blood. All receptors derive from a human donor in good health.

V is TRBV9 and J is TRBJ1-2; D remains ambiguous. The germline CDR1 and CDR2 sequences are SGDLS and YYNGEE. V was pared by 0 bases and J by 7 bases, with 10 bases between. CDR3 length: 13 residues. CDR3 nucleotide sequence: TGTGCCAGCAGCGTAGGTCTGGTAGGTGGCTACACCTTC. Encoded protein: CASSVGLVGGYTF.

CDR3 loop: CASRSRDRGYGYTF. The CDR3 nucleotides are TGTGCCAGCAGGTCCCGGGACAGGGGTTATGGCTACACCTTC. The V gene is TRBV6-5, the J gene TRBJ1-2; 10 bases line up with TRBD1. The CDR3 length is 14 residues. Trimming took 6 bases from V and 5 from J; bases not matched to a gene: 6. Per the germline V gene, CDR1 is MNHEY and CDR2 is SVGAGI.

The chain couples TRBV10-3 to TRBJ1-1; D gene unclear. The CDR3 runs to 15 residues. Germline assignment: CDR1 ENHRY and CDR2 SYGVKD. The V end was cut by 3 bases, the J end by 4 bases, with 15 bases between. The CDR3 protein is CAISDTGGASTEAFF. The CDR3 DNA reads as TGTGCCATCAGTGATACGGGAGGAGCTAGCACTGAAGCTTTCTTT.

This clone has only one observation. The rearrangement joins TRBV11-2 to TRBJ2-1; possibly TRBD2 for D (6 bases). The CDR3 totals 15 residues. V shed 5 bases and J shed 5 bases, with 16 bases lying between them. Germline lookup yields CDR1 SGHAT and CDR2 FQNNGV. This CDR3 is CASSPLRGAHNEQFF. CDR3 DNA sequence: TGTGCCAGCAGCCCGCTGCGGGGAGCCCACAATGAGCAGTTCTTC. Looking up the rest from reference TRBV11-2 and TRBJ2-1 gives the full variable domain: EAGVAQSPRYKIIEKRQSVAFWCNPISGHATLYWYQQILGQGPKLLIQFQNNGVVDDSQLPKDRFSAERLKGVDSTLKIQPAKLEDSAVYLCASSPLRGAHNEQFFGPGTRLTVL.

The chain couples TRBV11-3 to TRBJ2-1; 10 nucleotides align to TRBD2. J gave up 8 bases and V 1 base, and 8 bases lay outside the gene matches. The CDR3 is made up of 16 amino acids. CDR1 and CDR2 (germline): SGHNT, YENEEA. CDR3 DNA: TGTGCCAGCAGCTTAGTGGGGACTAGCGACCGGTATGAGCAGTTCTTC. Protein: CASSLVGTSDRYEQFF.

The chain has TRBV19 and TRBJ2-6; 10 bases align to TRBD1. Germline V gene data show CDR1 as LNHDA and CDR2 as SQIVND (reference sequence). This CDR3 has 18 residues. The ends lost 1 base at V and 0 bases at J; junction bases unmatched: 3. CDR3 DNA sequence: TGTGCCAGTAGTATAGTCGGGACAGGGGTCTCTGGGGCCAACGTCCTGACTTTC. Its protein product is CASSIVGTGVSGANVLTF.

V is TRBV6-5 and J is TRBJ2-7; 7 bases agree with TRBD2. The trim removed 6 bases at V and 4 bases at J, leaving 6 bases unmatched. CDR1 and CDR2 from the germline V gene are MNHEY and SVGAGI. This CDR3 contains 13 residues. CDR3 residues: CASRLAAIYEQYF. The CDR3 DNA is TGTGCCAGCAGGCTAGCGGCTATTTACGAGCAGTACTTC.